In its sample, the clone carrying this TCR beta chain was seen a few times. The entry originates in a study of identical twins. From the 5' RACE reads, TCRdb called clonotypes with MiXCR, one entry per CDR3 protein. In the table there are 400,000 or so distinct CDR3 sequences, 9% of which are singletons. The V segment lost 6 bases and the J segment 7 bases; nucleotides outside the gene matches: 14. Germline CDR1 reads SNHLY; CDR2 reads FYNNEI. This CDR3 is built from 16 residues. This receptor was taken from a woman aged 45-65 years in good health. The material sequenced was naive T cells sorted from blood. The chain recombines TRBV2 with TRBJ2-1, with 8 positions matching TRBD2. CDR3 loop: CASSLTGTSFKNEQFF. The CDR3, as DNA: TGTGCCAGCAGCCTCACCGGGACTAGTTTCAAGAATGAGCAGTTCTTC.